The 24 T cell receptor beta chains presented below share a single source sample, sequenced in a study of blood T cell repertoires in COVID-19. Measured with immunoSEQ multiplex PCR; TCRdb has only the in-frame clones, and not every one. This repertoire shows about 350,000 clones, almost 90% found once; its top ten account for just over 1%. The sample comprised PBMCs or T cells enriched from blood (not recorded which). All receptors derive from a woman aged 25-40 years who had been exposed to COVID-19.

DNA of the CDR3: TGTGCCACCAGGGGGGGGACAGGTACGTCCGGGGAGCTGTTTTTT. Translating it yields CATRGGTGTSGELFF. The gene calls are TRBV24-1 and TRBJ2-2, with a possible D match to TRBD1 (8 bases). Trimming took 7 bases from V and 6 from J, leaving 17 bases between them. Germline V gene sequence: CDR1 KGHDR, CDR2 SFDVKD. The CDR3 extends over 15 amino acids.

The J gene is TRBJ2-7, the V gene TRBV30; 12 nucleotides align to TRBD1. V shed 3 bases, J shed 2 bases, and the junction held 5 bases outside the gene matches. The CDR3 is 15 residues long. The germline CDR1 and CDR2 sequences are GTSNPN and SVGIG (reference sequence). The CDR3 region is CAWSLGQGATYEQYF. CDR3 nucleotides: TGTGCCTGGAGCCTGGGACAGGGGGCCACCTACGAGCAGTACTTC.

This rearrangement joins TRBV28 to TRBJ1-1; 7 nucleotides line up with TRBD1. After removal of 6 bases from V and 0 bases from J, the junction contained 7 bases not matched to a gene. The CDR3 consists of 15 residues. The germline gives CDR1 MDHEN, CDR2 SYDVKM. The CDR3 reads CASRNAGTVNTEAFF. The CDR3 nucleotides are TGTGCCAGCAGGAACGCCGGGACAGTGAACACTGAAGCTTTCTTT. Full variable domain (rest looked up from reference TRBV28 and TRBJ1-1): DVKVTQSSRYLVKRTGEKVFLECVQDMDHENMFWYRQDPGLGLRLIYFSYDVKMKEKGDIPEGYSVSREKKERFSLILESASTNQTSMYLCASRNAGTVNTEAFFGQGTRLTVV.

The chain uses TRBV6-6 and TRBJ1-2, with a tentative D call TRBD1 (6 bases). This CDR3 is built from 14 residues. The V end was cut by 6 bases, the J end by 6 bases, with 17 bases between. Per the germline V gene, CDR1 is MNHNY and CDR2 is SVGAGI (reference sequence). The CDR3 protein is CASRQNRVGDGYTF. CDR3 in DNA: TGTGCCAGCAGACAAAACAGGGTCGGGGATGGCTACACCTTC.

The V and J genes are TRBV11-2 and TRBJ1-2; D perhaps matches TRBD1 (5 bases). The CDR3 totals 15 residues. The germline gives CDR1 SGHAT, CDR2 FQNNGV. V shed 0 bases and J shed 7 bases, with 15 bases lying between them. CDR3 loop: CASSLDLVPGGGYTF. In DNA form, the CDR3 reads TGTGCCAGCAGCTTAGATTTGGTCCCGGGGGGTGGCTACACCTTC.

The J gene is TRBJ2-5, the V gene TRBV2; 11 bases align to TRBD2. CDR3 length: 15 residues. Trimming at V came to 3 bases and at J to 6 bases, leaving 6 bases not matched to a gene. CDR1 and CDR2 from the germline V gene are SNHLY and FYNNEI. The CDR3 reads CASSDFTSGSQTQYF. In DNA form, the CDR3 reads TGTGCCAGCAGTGACTTTACTAGCGGGAGTCAGACCCAGTACTTC.

This chain links TRBV10-1 with TRBJ2-1, with TRBD2 matching 8 bases. The CDR3 runs 17 residues. With V trimmed by 0 bases and J by 0 bases, 4 bases remained unmatched. The V gene's germline CDR1 is WNHNN and CDR2 SYGVQD (reference sequence). The CDR3 nucleotides read TGCGCCAGCAGTGAGTCGAAGAGCGGGAGCTCCTACAATGAGCAGTTCTTC. Translating it yields CASSESKSGSSYNEQFF.

The CDR3 loop reads CASSLRGGRLTGELFF. The CDR3 DNA reads as TGTGCCAGCAGTTTACGGGGGGGGCGTCTCACCGGGGAGCTGTTTTTT. J is TRBJ2-2 and V is TRBV27; 8 bases agree with TRBD2. CDR3 size: 16 residues. J was trimmed by 4 bases and V by 2 bases; bases with no gene match: 6. CDR1 and CDR2 from the germline V gene are MNHEY and SMNVEV (reference sequence).

The chain is built from TRBV18 and TRBJ1-2; 7 bases fit TRBD1. V trimming: 3 bases; J trimming: 3 bases; junction bases outside the gene matches: 7. The CDR3 consists of 15 residues. Looked up from germline, CDR1 is KGHSH and CDR2 is LQKENI. This CDR3 is CASSPLDRSHYGYTF. The CDR3 nucleotides are TGTGCCAGCTCACCCTTGGACAGGTCCCACTATGGCTACACCTTC.

The rearrangement joins TRBV5-1 to TRBJ2-7; 9 positions match TRBD2. This CDR3 region has 15 residues. Germline trimming cut 1 base from V and 1 base from J; bases unmatched to any gene: 3. Per the germline V gene, CDR1 is SGHRS and CDR2 is YFSETQ. The CDR3 DNA is TGCGCCAGCAGCTTGCTGCTAGCGGGATCCTACGAGCAGTACTTC. Its protein product is CASSLLLAGSYEQYF.

The chain recombines TRBV6-5 with TRBJ1-1, with a possible D match to TRBD1 (5 bases). The CDR3 length is 14 residues. V lost 2 bases to trimming and J lost 1 base, with 8 bases between them. The germline V gene encodes CDR1 MNHEY and CDR2 SVGAGI. CDR3 sequence: CASSYGGQNTEAFF. DNA of the CDR3: TGTGCCAGCAGTTACGGCGGACAGAACACTGAAGCTTTCTTT.

This chain uses TRBV29-1 with TRBJ1-4; D perhaps matches TRBD1 (6 bases). Trimming left V 4 bases short and J 5 bases short, with 8 bases between. This CDR3 is built from 12 residues. The germline CDR1 and CDR2 sequences are SQVTM and ANQGSEA. The CDR3 region is CSVARGNEKLFF. The DNA of the CDR3 is TGCAGCGTTGCCAGGGGAAATGAAAAACTGTTTTTT.

This clone has only a few counts. The chain links TRBV19 to TRBJ2-1; possible D gene TRBD2, 6 bases. Trimming took 10 bases from V and 5 from J, leaving 12 bases between them. Germline loops: CDR1 LNHDA, CDR2 SQIVND (reference sequence). The CDR3 extends over 12 amino acids. CDR3 DNA: TGTGCCACCTTTGGGGGGAACAATGAGCAGTTCTTC. Residues: CATFGGNNEQFF. Variable domain in full (rest from reference TRBV19 and TRBJ2-1): DGGITQSPKYLFRKEGQNVTLSCEQNLNHDAMYWYRQDPGQGLRLIYYSQIVNDFQKGDIAEGYSVSREKKESFPLTVTSAQKNPTAFYLCATFGGNNEQFFGPGTRLTVL.

The gene calls are TRBV4-2 and TRBJ2-1; TRBD2 agrees at 14 bases. Unmatched junction bases numbered 10, after V lost 1 base and J lost 8 bases. The CDR3 spans 18 residues. Germline loops: CDR1 LGHNA, CDR2 YNFKEQ. CDR3 residues: CASSQAGLAGGAGDEQFF. DNA for the CDR3: TGTGCCAGCAGCCAAGCCGGACTAGCGGGAGGCGCGGGGGATGAGCAGTTCTTC.

The rearrangement links TRBV6-5 to TRBJ1-1; weak D call: TRBD1 (5 bases). CDR1 and CDR2 (germline): MNHEY, SVGAGI. The CDR3 runs 13 residues. Trimming left V 6 bases short and J 1 base short, with 9 bases between. CDR3 amino acids: CASRRGGNTEAFF. In DNA form, the CDR3 reads TGTGCCAGCAGACGCGGGGGGAACACTGAAGCTTTCTTT.

This chain connects TRBV10-2 to TRBJ2-3; D perhaps matches TRBD2 (5 bases). The germline V gene encodes CDR1 WSHSY and CDR2 SAAADI. With 2 bases removed from V and 8 bases from J, the gap between germline ends came to 20 bases. This CDR3 is built from 16 residues. CDR3: CASSEPELGARGTQYF. In DNA, the CDR3 is TGCGCCAGCAGTGAGCCCGAACTAGGCGCCCGGGGTACGCAGTATTTT.

This chain uses TRBV5-8 with TRBJ2-7; 9 positions agree with TRBD1. Germline CDR1 SGHTS, CDR2 YDEGEE. Trimming at V came to 5 bases and at J to 7 bases, leaving 16 bases not matched to a gene. This CDR3 region has 16 residues. Written as DNA, the CDR3 is TGTGCCAGCAGTCGAGAATGGGGGACAGGGCGGAGGGAGCAGTACTTC. The encoded protein is CASSREWGTGRREQYF.

About this clone itself: Other DNA variants within this sample encode the same CDR3. This sequence joins TRBV18 and TRBJ2-7; the D gene is possibly TRBD2 (5 bases). CDR3 length: 12 residues. Germline CDR1 is KGHSH and CDR2 is LQKENI. Deletions cut 2 bases from V and 4 bases from J, with 6 bases between. CDR3 region: CASSPTGYEQYF. The CDR3, as DNA: TGTGCCAGCTCACCAACGGGGTACGAGCAGTACTTC.

This chain joins TRBV29-1 and TRBJ1-4, with a tentative D call TRBD1 (6 bases). Trimming cost V 3 bases and J 5 bases, with 7 bases left between them. CDR3 size: 12 residues. Germline V gene lookup returns CDR1 SQVTM and CDR2 ANQGSEA. CDR3 sequence (DNA): TGCAGCGTTGAGGGGGCCAATGAAAAACTGTTTTTT. Translated, it gives CSVEGANEKLFF.

The V call is TRBV11-3, the J call TRBJ2-7; the match to TRBD2 covers 10 bases. The CDR3 is made up of 16 amino acids. With V trimmed by 0 bases and J by 6 bases, 8 bases remained unmatched. Germline V lookup: CDR1 SGHNT, CDR2 YENEEA. CDR3 in amino acids: CASSLEISGRAAEQYF. The DNA of the CDR3 is TGTGCCAGCAGCTTAGAGATCAGCGGGAGGGCCGCCGAGCAGTACTTC.

The rearrangement uses TRBV7-3 and TRBJ1-3; TRBD1 is a possible D gene (5 bases). Trimming shortened V by 1 base and J by 2 bases, and 9 bases separated the two germline ends. The CDR3 totals 15 residues. CDR1 is SGHTA and CDR2 is FQGTGA in the germline V gene. CDR3 sequence: CASSLMAGPGNTIYF. CDR3 nucleotides: TGTGCCAGCAGCTTAATGGCAGGGCCTGGAAACACCATATATTTT.

The genes are TRBV14 and TRBJ2-1; 7 nucleotides line up with TRBD1. Germline trimming cut 4 bases from V and 0 bases from J; bases unmatched to any gene: 0. The CDR3 has 14 amino acids. Germline values: CDR1 SGHDN, CDR2 FVKESK. The CDR3 DNA follows: TGTGCCAGCAGCCGACAGGGCTCCTACAATGAGCAGTTCTTC. The encoded protein is CASSRQGSYNEQFF.

This rearrangement joins TRBV7-8 to TRBJ2-1; perhaps TRBD1 as D (6 bases). The CDR3 loop spans 16 amino acids. The germline gives CDR1 SGHVS, CDR2 FQNEAQ. With 5 bases removed from V and 1 base from J, the gap between germline ends came to 15 bases. CDR3 region: CASSRSRGESYNEQFF. CDR3 sequence (DNA): TGTGCCAGCAGCCGTAGCAGGGGAGAGTCCTACAATGAGCAGTTCTTC.

This clone was recorded a few times. The J gene is TRBJ1-5, the V gene TRBV27; maybe TRBD1 (6 bases). Deletions cut 2 bases from V and 6 bases from J, with 8 bases between. The CDR3 runs 13 residues. Per the germline V gene, CDR1 is MNHEY and CDR2 is SMNVEV (reference sequence). The CDR3 nucleotides are TGTGCCAGCAGTTTACAGGGGTTTCAGCCCCAGCATTTT. This encodes CASSLQGFQPQHF.